This section outlines one T cell receptor beta chain sequence together with its context. What it binds is unknown. The CDR3 is 15 residues long. The V segment lost 6 bases and the J segment 6 bases; nucleotides outside the gene matches: 7. Germline CDR1 and CDR2: SGHTA and FQGTGA. The data are from a study of blood T cells in healthy people across ages. With a J-beta primer mix and a sample-barcoded 5' primer, a second PCR ran about 7 to 11 cycles. Individual samples furnished no less than 3 million CDR3-containing paired-end reads apiece. MiXCR, applied by TCRdb to the 5' RACE reads, yields one record per CDR3 protein. The profile shows 730,000 or so distinct CDR3 sequences, roughly two fifths of them singletons. General study results and limits: Higher diversity, along with more naive CD4+ cells, distinguished long-lived donors from aged donors. The unknown donor CMV status may have confounded expanded clonotype changes.

The clonotype originates from an elderly man in good health. Sequencing input: blood. The V gene is TRBV7-3, the J gene TRBJ2-2; TRBD2 aligns across 10 bases. CDR3 in DNA: TGTGCCAGCAGACTTGGGACTAGCGTCGCCGGGGAGCTGTTTTTT. This gives the protein CASRLGTSVAGELFF.